At least ten counts were recorded for the clone carrying this T cell receptor (beta chain). This record comes from a study of read filtering for tumor transcriptome and immune sequencing. In germline, CDR1 is SGHAT, CDR2 FQNNGV. The CDR3 has 17 amino acids. V lost 2 bases and J lost 4, with 15 bases in between. From roughly 390 ng of RNA, a library with molecular barcoded alpha/delta and beta/gamma adaptors was made. TCRdb independently ran MiXCR on the reads; one entry per CDR3 protein. The repertoire holds tens of thousands of distinct CDR3 sequences, with roughly 13% as singletons. The TCR was taken from a donor aged 40 or older with multiple myeloma. The sample comprised a population of CD138-negative cells sorted from bone marrow. The chain is built from TRBV11-2 and TRBJ2-6, with D perhaps TRBD2 (6 bases). The CDR3 DNA follows: TGTGCCAGCAGCTTACTGGGGGGAGCTACGGGGGCCAACGTCCTGACTTTC. The encoded protein is CASSLLGGATGANVLTF.